The entry below describes one T cell receptor (beta chain). The record originates from a study of blood T cell repertoires in COVID-19. Patients at the Seattle site were enrolled during active infection and followed longitudinally. Germline CDR1 and CDR2: SGHDT and YYEEEE. The length of the CDR3 is 14 residues. V lost 0 bases to trimming and J lost 7 bases, with 14 bases between them. Libraries were prepared by immunoSEQ multiplex PCR; TCRdb keeps only in-frame clonotypes and omits some of them. The table lists over 100,000 clones, 80% to 95% of them singletons. The clonotype originates from a woman in her forties or fifties with COVID-19, enrolled during active disease. The V call is TRBV5-6, the J call TRBJ2-7, with a tentative D call TRBD2 (7 bases). The specimen was peripheral blood. CDR3 coding DNA: TGTGCCAGCAGCTTGGTTCGGGGGGCTAGGGAGCAGTACTTC. It encodes CASSLVRGAREQYF.